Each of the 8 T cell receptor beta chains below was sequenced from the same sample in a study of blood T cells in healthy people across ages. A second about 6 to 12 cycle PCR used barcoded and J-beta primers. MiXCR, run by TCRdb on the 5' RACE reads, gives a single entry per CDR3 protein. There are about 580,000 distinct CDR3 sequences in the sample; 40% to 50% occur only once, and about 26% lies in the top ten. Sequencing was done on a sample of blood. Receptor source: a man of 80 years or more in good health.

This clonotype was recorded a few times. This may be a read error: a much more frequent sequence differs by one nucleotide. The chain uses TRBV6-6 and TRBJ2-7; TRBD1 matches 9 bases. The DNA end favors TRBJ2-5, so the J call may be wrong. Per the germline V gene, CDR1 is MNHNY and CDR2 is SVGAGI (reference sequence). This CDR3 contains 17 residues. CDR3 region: CASSYRTGVGSGETQYF. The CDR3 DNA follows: TGTGCCAGCAGTTACAGGACAGGGGTGGGTTCTGGGGAGACCCAGTACTTC.

The CDR3 DNA reads as TGCGCCAGCAGCCAAGATGTTTGGGACAGGGCTGGCTACACCTTC. Translated: CASSQDVWDRAGYTF. The rearrangement links TRBV4-3 to TRBJ1-2; 9 nucleotides agree with TRBD1. Germline CDR1 is LGHNA and CDR2 is YSLEER. Trimming took 0 bases from V and 7 from J; bases not matched to a gene: 6. This CDR3 is built from 15 residues.

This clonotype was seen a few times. This chain's CDR3 is CASQNNRTPRDEQYF. Written as DNA, the CDR3 is TGCGCCAGCCAAAACAACCGGACCCCTAGGGACGAGCAGTACTTC. The rearrangement uses TRBV5-1 and TRBJ2-7, with D unclear. The CDR3 is made up of 15 amino acids. V dropped 7 bases and J dropped 5 bases, with 22 bases sitting between them. Looked up from germline, CDR1 is SGHRS and CDR2 is YFSETQ.

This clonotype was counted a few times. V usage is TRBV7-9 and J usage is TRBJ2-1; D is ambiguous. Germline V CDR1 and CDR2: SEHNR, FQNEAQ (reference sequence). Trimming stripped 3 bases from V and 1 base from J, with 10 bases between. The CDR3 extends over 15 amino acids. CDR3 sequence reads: CASSLVLGSYNEQFF. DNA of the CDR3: TGTGCCAGCAGCTTGGTTCTGGGGTCCTACAATGAGCAGTTCTTC.

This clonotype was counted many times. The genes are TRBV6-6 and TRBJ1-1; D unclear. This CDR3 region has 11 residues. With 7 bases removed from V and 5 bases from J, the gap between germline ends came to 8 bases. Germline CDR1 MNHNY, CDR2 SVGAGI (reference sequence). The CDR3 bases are TGTGCCAGCACCCTTCGGACTGAAGCTTTCTTT. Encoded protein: CASTLRTEAFF.

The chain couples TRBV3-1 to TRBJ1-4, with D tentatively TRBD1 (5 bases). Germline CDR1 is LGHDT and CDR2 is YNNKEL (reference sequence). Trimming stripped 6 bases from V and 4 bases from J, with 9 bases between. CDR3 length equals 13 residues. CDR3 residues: CASRDTGNEKLFF. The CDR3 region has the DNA TGTGCCAGCAGGGACACCGGTAATGAAAAACTGTTTTTT.

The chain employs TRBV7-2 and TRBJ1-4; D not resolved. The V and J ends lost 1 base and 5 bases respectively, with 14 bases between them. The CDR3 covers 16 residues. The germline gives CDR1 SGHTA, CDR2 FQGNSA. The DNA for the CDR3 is TGTGCCAGCAGCTTAGGGGCAGCTATTAACAATGAAAAACTGTTTTTT. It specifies CASSLGAAINNEKLFF.

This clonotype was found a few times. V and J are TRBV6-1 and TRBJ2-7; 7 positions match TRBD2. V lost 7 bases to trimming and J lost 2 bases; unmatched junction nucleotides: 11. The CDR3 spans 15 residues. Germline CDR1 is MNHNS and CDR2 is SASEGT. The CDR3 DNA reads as TGTGCCAGCACCACGGTGGCGGGAGTTACCTACGAGCAGTACTTC. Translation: CASTTVAGVTYEQYF.